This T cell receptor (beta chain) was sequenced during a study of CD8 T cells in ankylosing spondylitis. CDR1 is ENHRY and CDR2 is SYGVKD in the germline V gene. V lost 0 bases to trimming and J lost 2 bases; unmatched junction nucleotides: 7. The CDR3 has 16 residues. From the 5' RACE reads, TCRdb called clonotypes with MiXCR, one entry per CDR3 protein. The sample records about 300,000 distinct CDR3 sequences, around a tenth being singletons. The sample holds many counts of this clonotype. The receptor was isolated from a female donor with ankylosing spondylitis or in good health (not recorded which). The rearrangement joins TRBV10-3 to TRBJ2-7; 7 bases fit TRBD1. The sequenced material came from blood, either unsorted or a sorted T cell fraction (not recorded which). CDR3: CAISESGTEFPYEQYF. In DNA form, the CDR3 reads TGTGCCATCAGTGAGTCAGGGACAGAATTCCCCTACGAGCAGTACTTC.